Here is one TCR beta chain with its context. There are many counts of this clonotype. Its antigen target is currently unknown. Base-call qualities are not available, and no considerably larger clone is one nucleotide away. This entry comes from a study of T-cell reconstitution after alpha-beta-depleted transplantation in children (dated by TCRdb to 2016 to 2017). Context from the whole study: T-cell immune reconstitution after TCRalphabeta/CD19-depleted allogeneic hematopoietic cell transplantation in children was quantitatively tracked in the study by means of TCR repertoire profiling.

CDR1 and CDR2 (ENHRY, SYGVKD) derive from the germline V gene. The junction carries 13 bases between V and J, which are trimmed by 3 bases and 7 bases respectively. Inclusive of the bounding cysteine and phenylalanine, the CDR3 is 14 residues long. The CDR3 DNA has 42 bases and is translated from base 1. Results the study describes overall, beyond this receptor: In some patients, high TCRbeta diversity at day 60 was attributed to recipient T cells and intrathymic progenitors that had survived conditioning. About two months after transplant, the apparently early recovery of alphabetaT-cell counts reportedly depended on just several hundred clones that had expanded rapidly and came from non-depleted graft cells. Over the following months the frequencies of hyperexpanded clones went down, and after one year T-cell counts and TCRbeta diversity were mostly credited to newly produced T cells.

Libraries were built with PCR. The instrument given in TCRdb is Illumina HiSeq 2500. TCR libraries were prepared with molecular barcoding, using unique molecular identifiers to normalize TCRbeta repertoire quantification. In TCRdb, the public reads were trimmed at Q25 with fastp and aligned with MiXCR, with productive beta chains retained. Rows are combined by CDR3 protein, so each entry shows the most common genes and DNA. The table for this sample lists approximately 300,000 distinct CDR3 sequences; around 10% of them were counted only once. The ten top clones hold around a quarter of the sample. The label giving this sample's treatment or condition can be read as: allogeneic hematopoietic cell transplantation with graft depleted of TCRalphabeta T cells and CD19 B cells. Transplant recipients were children who received TCRalphabeta/CD19-depleted allogeneic hematopoietic cell grafts.

Recombination connected TRBV10-3 to TRBJ2-1; the best D guess is TRBD2, with 6 bases matching. The sample was peripheral blood, taken 180 days after TCRalphabeta/CD19-depleted stem cell transplant. The TCR sequence derives from a male patient aged 2 to 9 who had a stem cell transplant for chronic granulomatous disease, so the T cells may come from the graft donor. For the CDR3, the sequence is CAISERGSGNEQFF. Read as DNA, the sequence is TGTGCCATCAGTGAAAGGGGCAGCGGGAATGAGCAGTTCTTC.